The rows below give T cell receptor beta chains drawn from one sample of a study of beta chain features in type 1 diabetes. The data were produced by immunoSEQ multiplex PCR, yet TCRdb's version contains in-frame clones alone and is incomplete. This sample carries some 120,000 clones, 17% of them seen once, and the ten largest clones take approximately 2.5%. Input material: central memory CD4+ T cells from blood. The receptor source for this set is a man between 18 and 29 years old with type 1 diabetes. Each CDR3 is given with its conserved first and last residue. The D gene is left open where the match is weak.

j_gene,d_gene,v_gene,CDR3aa
TRBJ2-1,TRBD2,TRBV4-1,CASSRGTTYNEQFF
TRBJ2-3,-,TRBV5-6,CASSLRPDTDTQYF
TRBJ2-1,-,TRBV7-2,CASSLGLGGFNEQFF
TRBJ2-1,-,TRBV7-7,CASSRAQAGYNEQFF
TRBJ2-3,-,TRBV18,CASSPPLGGSTDTQYF
TRBJ1-2,-,TRBV6-6,CASSYSGRTNYGYTF
TRBJ2-3,-,TRBV18,CASSPLNGQDRTDTQYF
TRBJ2-3,TRBD2,TRBV5-8,CASSAGGPTDTQYF
TRBJ2-7,TRBD2,TRBV2,CASKRGVTRYEQYF
TRBJ2-5,TRBD2,TRBV5-6,CASSLLASGQETQYF
TRBJ2-6,-,TRBV14,CASSAGASGANVLTF